The clone carrying this TCR beta chain was found a few times. The antigen is undetermined. The V and J ends lost 5 bases and 5 bases, in that order; junction bases with no gene match: 5. The CDR3 is 15 amino acids. This entry belongs to a study of response to subunit inactivated influenza vaccine. TCRdb re-called the RT-PCR reads through MiXCR, storing one row per CDR3 protein. Here the sample spans more than 400,000 distinct CDR3 sequences, approximately 7.3% being singletons. Findings of the study overall: Authors suggested that a seasonal influenza vaccination recruits few new T cells each time.

The sequencing used PBMCs from blood, collected approximately 25 months after vaccination. This sequence originates from a man aged 50-75 years who received an inactivated influenza vaccine. The rearrangement joins TRBV12-3 or TRBV12-4 to TRBJ1-6, with 8 bases lining up with TRBD1. The CDR3: CASSPRTGHNSPLHF. As DNA, the CDR3 is TGTGCCAGCAGTCCGCGGACAGGGCATAATTCACCCCTCCACTTT.